A selection of T cell receptor beta chains follows, all from one sample in a study of a mutant IDH1 vaccine in newly diagnosed glioma. The table came from immunoSEQ multiplex PCR; TCRdb's copy has only in-frame clones and leaves some out. The sample lists 50,000 or so clones, 75% to 90% occurring once. Sequences were derived from PBMCs, sampled from a glioma patient treated with radiotherapy, temozolomide or both. Receptors were obtained from a man aged 40-49 years with glioma. Each CDR3 is given with its conserved first and last residue. The D gene is left open where the match is weak. Clone size appears in some rows only: once, few, many, or a class for an expanded clone.

v_call,clone_size,d_call,j_call,cdr3_aa,cdr3_nt
TRBV6-5,NA,NA,TRBJ1-2,CASTLGGNYGYTF,TGTGCCAGCACCCTGGGGGGGAATTATGGCTACACCTTC
TRBV5-1,NA,TRBD2,TRBJ2-7,CATNPGSGRVYEQYF,TGCGCCACCAATCCCGGCAGCGGGAGAGTCTACGAGCAGTACTTC
TRBV2,NA,NA,TRBJ1-1,CASDPSRDFYTEAFF,TGTGCCAGCGACCCAAGCCGGGACTTTTACACTGAAGCTTTCTTT
TRBV7-7,NA,NA,TRBJ2-5,CASSPQGGGQETQYF,TGTGCTAGCAGTCCTCAGGGGGGGGGCCAGGAGACCCAGTACTTC
TRBV6-6,few,TRBD2,TRBJ2-3,CASSLGLPADTQYF,TGTGCCAGCAGCCTGGGACTACCGGCAGATACGCAGTATTTT
TRBV18,NA,TRBD1,TRBJ1-2,CASSRGQGASGYTF,TGTGCCAGCTCACGAGGACAGGGGGCGTCTGGCTACACCTTC
TRBV10-3,NA,TRBD1,TRBJ2-7,CAISGQGGGEQYF,TGTGCCATCAGTGGACAGGGTGGAGGCGAGCAGTACTTC
TRBV7-9,NA,NA,TRBJ2-7,CASSFPGGATEQYF,TGTGCCAGCAGCTTCCCAGGTGGGGCAACCGAGCAGTACTTC
TRBV5-1,NA,NA,TRBJ2-7,CASSLVGSSYEQYF,TGCGCCAGCAGCCTTGTAGGTAGCTCCTACGAGCAGTACTTC
TRBV13,NA,TRBD1,TRBJ2-6,CASSLRGQGKSGANVLTF,TGTGCCAGCAGCTTAAGGGGACAGGGGAAATCTGGGGCCAACGTCCTGACTTTC
TRBV20-1,NA,NA,TRBJ2-7,CSALAVYEQYF,TGCAGTGCTTTAGCGGTCTACGAGCAGTACTTC
TRBV5-1,NA,TRBD2,TRBJ2-3,CASSSLAGADTQYF,TGCGCCAGCAGCTCACTAGCGGGAGCAGATACGCAGTATTTT
TRBV19,NA,NA,TRBJ2-4,CASTDRSLAKNIQYF,TGTGCCAGTACAGACAGGTCGTTAGCCAAAAACATTCAGTACTTC
TRBV6-4,NA,NA,TRBJ1-2,CASSDSMGRSGYGYTF,TGTGCCAGCAGTGACTCGATGGGCCGCTCGGGGTATGGCTACACCTTC
TRBV5-4,NA,NA,TRBJ2-3,CASSFRGTDTQYF,TGTGCCAGCAGCTTTCGGGGCACAGATACGCAGTATTTT
TRBV6-1,few,NA,TRBJ1-1,CASSTRSQWDTEAFF,TGTGCCAGCAGCACTCGATCACAGTGGGACACTGAAGCTTTCTTT
TRBV6-5,NA,NA,TRBJ2-7,CASSYLDLSYEQYF,TGTGCCAGCAGTTACCTAGATCTCTCCTACGAGCAGTACTTC
TRBV23-1,NA,NA,TRBJ1-2,CASSQSIRSGYTF,TGCGCCAGCAGTCAATCTATCCGGTCGGGCTACACCTTC
TRBV19,NA,NA,TRBJ2-5,CASSPSTLRETQYF,TGTGCCAGTAGCCCTTCTACCCTCCGAGAGACCCAGTACTTC
TRBV5-1,NA,TRBD2,TRBJ2-7,CASSFGVSGTSYEQYF,TGCGCCAGCAGCTTCGGGGTTAGCGGGACCTCCTACGAGCAGTACTTC
TRBV7-6,NA,NA,TRBJ2-1,CASSSGTVGNEQFF,TGTGCCAGCAGCTCAGGGACTGTAGGCAATGAGCAGTTCTTC
TRBV29-1,NA,NA,TRBJ2-7,CSAKGEPVNEQYF,TGCAGCGCCAAGGGAGAACCGGTCAACGAGCAGTACTTC
TRBV19,NA,NA,TRBJ1-2,CASRQSANYGYTF,TGTGCCAGTAGGCAAAGCGCTAACTATGGCTACACCTTC
TRBV14,NA,NA,TRBJ1-2,CASSLFGTFDGYTF,TGTGCCAGCAGCCTATTTGGGACTTTCGATGGCTACACCTTC
TRBV2,NA,TRBD1,TRBJ1-5,CASSAQGVYQPQHF,TGTGCCAGCAGTGCACAGGGGGTCTATCAGCCCCAGCATTTT
TRBV18,NA,TRBD1,TRBJ1-5,CASSPGTGVYQPQHF,TGTGCCAGCTCCCCGGGGACAGGGGTGTATCAGCCCCAGCATTTT
TRBV18,NA,NA,TRBJ2-1,CASSPRATYNEQFF,TGTGCCAGCTCACCGAGGGCCACCTACAATGAGCAGTTCTTC
TRBV6-5,NA,NA,TRBJ1-1,CASSYSMDTTEAFF,TGTGCCAGCAGTTACTCGATGGATACCACTGAAGCTTTCTTT
TRBV5-1,NA,TRBD2,TRBJ2-3,CASSSGGDTQYF,TGCGCCAGCAGCTCGGGAGGTGATACGCAGTATTTT
TRBV28,NA,NA,TRBJ1-2,CASSFEGRYYGYTF,TGTGCCAGCAGTTTCGAGGGGCGGTACTATGGCTACACCTTC
TRBV7-2,NA,NA,TRBJ1-5,CASSHANRLGGNNQPQHF,TGTGCCAGCAGCCACGCCAACCGATTGGGAGGAAACAATCAGCCCCAGCATTTT
TRBV5-6,NA,NA,TRBJ1-4,CASSLQGIRTNEKLFF,TGTGCCAGCAGCTTGCAGGGGATTAGGACTAATGAAAAACTGTTTTTT
TRBV2,once,NA,TRBJ1-5,CASRVTGGNQPQHF,TGTGCCAGCAGAGTTACCGGGGGCAATCAGCCCCAGCATTTT
TRBV15,NA,TRBD1,TRBJ1-1,CATSRARTGGSTEAFF,TGTGCCACCAGCAGAGCGCGGACAGGGGGAAGCACTGAAGCTTTCTTT
TRBV2,few,TRBD1,TRBJ1-1,CASGTGVTEAFF,TGTGCCAGCGGGACAGGGGTCACTGAAGCTTTCTTT
TRBV5-1,few,NA,TRBJ1-1,CASSKQVSTNTEAFF,TGCGCCAGCAGCAAACAGGTTTCGACGAACACTGAAGCTTTCTTT
TRBV6-5,NA,TRBD1,TRBJ2-3,CASSPGQGRDTQYF,TGTGCCAGCAGTCCGGGACAGGGGAGAGATACGCAGTATTTT
TRBV5-1,NA,TRBD2,TRBJ2-5,CASSLGGRAGETQYF,TGCGCCAGCAGCTTGGGCGGGAGGGCCGGAGAGACCCAGTACTTC
TRBV2,NA,TRBD1,TRBJ2-3,CASSRGQVVGTQYF,TGTGCCAGCAGTCGGGGACAGGTGGTCGGTACGCAGTATTTT
TRBV7-2,NA,NA,TRBJ2-7,CASSLEVIYEQYF,TGTGCCAGCAGCTTGGAAGTTATTTACGAGCAGTACTTC
TRBV5-1,once,TRBD1,TRBJ1-5,CASSDGQGGRQPQHF,TGCGCCAGCAGCGACGGACAGGGGGGCAGGCAGCCCCAGCATTTT
TRBV18,NA,NA,TRBJ2-7,CASSRSAGVSSAYEQYF,TGTGCCAGCTCACGCTCTGCAGGGGTTTCTAGCGCCTACGAGCAGTACTTC
TRBV28,NA,NA,TRBJ2-5,CASSPPRGQETQYF,TGTGCCAGCAGTCCCCCTCGCGGACAAGAGACCCAGTACTTC
TRBV2,NA,TRBD1,TRBJ2-7,CASCSTGSNEQYF,TGTGCCAGCTGTTCGACAGGGTCCAACGAGCAGTACTTC
TRBV2,once,NA,TRBJ2-6,CASSYIDSLSGANVLTF,TGTGCCAGCAGTTATATAGACAGTCTCTCTGGGGCCAACGTCCTGACTTTC
TRBV7-2,few,NA,TRBJ1-5,CASSPNGDQPQHF,TGTGCCAGCAGTCCAAACGGGGATCAGCCCCAGCATTTT
TRBV2,NA,NA,TRBJ2-7,CASRQRATPYEQYF,TGTGCCAGCCGACAGCGGGCAACCCCCTACGAGCAGTACTTC
TRBV7-2,NA,NA,TRBJ2-5,CASSLSTPGVETQYF,TGTGCCAGCAGCTTAAGTACCCCCGGGGTTGAGACCCAGTACTTC
TRBV28,NA,NA,TRBJ2-7,CASSSLDSPWGEQYF,TGTGCCAGCAGTTCCCTGGATTCCCCCTGGGGAGAGCAGTACTTC
TRBV6-4,NA,NA,TRBJ2-3,CASSDGRGGDTQYF,TGTGCCAGCAGTGACGGACGGGGTGGGGATACGCAGTATTTT
TRBV12-5,NA,NA,TRBJ2-5,CASGPPGAGAAQETQYF,TGTGCTAGTGGACCGCCAGGGGCAGGGGCAGCCCAAGAGACCCAGTACTTC
TRBV4-1,NA,TRBD2,TRBJ2-1,CASSPGSGLAGASSYNEQFF,TGCGCCAGCAGCCCTGGGTCAGGACTAGCGGGAGCCAGCTCCTACAATGAGCAGTTCTTC